This T cell receptor (beta chain) was sequenced during a study of T-cell memory formation after mild COVID-19. Looking at the study overall: Clusters were largely donor specific.

J gave up 3 bases and V 3 bases, and 9 bases lay outside the gene matches. The CDR3 length is 16 residues. Germline-derived CDR1 and CDR2 are ENHRY and SYGVKD. Amplification by 5'RACE using constant-segment primers produced TCR alpha and TCR beta cDNA libraries that carried sample barcodes and UMIs. TCRdb itself ran the 5' RACE reads through MiXCR, one entry per CDR3 protein. The sample includes around 130,000 distinct CDR3 sequences, about a sixth of them seen just once. The chain uses TRBV10-3 and TRBJ1-2; 8 nucleotides align to TRBD1. This sequence was found in a man between 18 and 35 years old who had mild COVID-19 (a few samples of this study predate the infection). Cell type and time point are not known. The material sequenced was PBMCs or a T cell subset sorted from them (not recorded which). CDR3 amino acids: CAISDLRTGHHYGYTF. For the CDR3, the DNA is TGTGCCATCAGTGATCTCCGGACAGGGCATCACTATGGCTACACCTTC.